The rows below give T cell receptor beta chains drawn from one sample of a study of T-cell memory formation after mild COVID-19. In TCRdb, the 5' RACE reads were re-called with MiXCR into one record per CDR3 protein. The sample consists of 450,000 to 650,000 distinct CDR3 sequences, about 20% of them appearing once. The specimen sequenced was PBMCs or a T cell subset sorted from them (not recorded which). The receptors shown here come from an adult woman who had mild COVID-19 (a few samples of this study predate the infection). Cell type and time point are not known. The CDR3 runs from the conserved cysteine through the conserved F or W. A D gene is named only where the DNA matches it firmly. Part of the rows lack a size; the others show once, few, many or a class for expanded clones.

cdr3_aa cdr3_nt j_call clone_size v_call d_call
CASSLDLLAGGDNEQFF TGTGCCAGCAGCTTAGATCTTCTTGCGGGAGGAGACAATGAGCAGTTCTTC TRBJ2-1 many TRBV11-3 TRBD2
CASSPRGDPYNEQFF TGTGCCAGCAGCCCCCGGGGGGACCCCTACAATGAGCAGTTCTTC TRBJ2-1 . TRBV4-2 TRBD2
CSTGENYGYTF TGCAGTACAGGAGAAAACTATGGCTACACCTTC TRBJ1-2 few TRBV20-1 .
CASSYRGTYNEQFF TGTGCCAGCAGCTACAGGGGTACCTACAATGAGCAGTTCTTC TRBJ2-1 many TRBV7-9 TRBD1
CASSLSRDGAYNEQFF TGTGCCAGCAGTTTATCTCGGGACGGGGCTTACAATGAGCAGTTCTTC TRBJ2-1 few TRBV12-3/TRBV12-4 .
CASSLALLGGGDLMNTEAFF TGCGCCAGCAGCTTGGCCCTCTTGGGCGGGGGAGACCTCATGAACACTGAAGCTTTCTTT TRBJ1-1 few TRBV5-1 .
CASTPGTVNTGELFF TGTGCCAGCACCCCCGGGACAGTGAACACCGGGGAGCTGTTTTTT TRBJ2-2 . TRBV12-3/TRBV12-4 TRBD1
CASSVGGSREVNEQFF TGTGCCAGCAGCGTAGGGGGCTCGCGGGAGGTAAATGAGCAGTTCTTC TRBJ2-1 few TRBV9 TRBD2
CASSYQQDRPSFNQPQHF TGTGCCAGCAGTTACCAGCAGGACAGGCCGAGCTTCAATCAGCCCCAGCATTTT TRBJ1-5 few TRBV6-2/TRBV6-3 TRBD1
CASSSRPGGETQYF TGTGCCAGCAGTTCCCGGCCCGGAGGGGAGACCCAGTACTTC TRBJ2-5 few TRBV6-6 .
CASSQTYYGYTF TGTGCCAGCAGCCAAACGTACTATGGCTACACCTTC TRBJ1-2 . TRBV21-1 .
CASRAWNNEQFF TGTGCCAGCAGGGCGTGGAACAATGAGCAGTTCTTC TRBJ2-1 . TRBV5-6 .
CASSLGLADYQETQYF TGTGCCAGCAGCTTGGGACTAGCGGACTACCAAGAGACCCAGTACTTC TRBJ2-5 many TRBV5-6 TRBD2
CASSHRGRGNQPQHF TGTGCCAGCAGTCACAGGGGTAGGGGCAATCAGCCCCAGCATTTT TRBJ1-5 . TRBV12-3/TRBV12-4 TRBD1
CSAPSGGASTDTQYF TGCAGTGCTCCCTCGGGGGGGGCGAGCACAGATACGCAGTATTTT TRBJ2-3 few TRBV20-1 TRBD2
CASSMEPWGEQYF TGTGCCAGTAGTATGGAGCCGTGGGGGGAGCAGTACTTC TRBJ2-7 few TRBV19 .
CATRRVSETQYF TGTGCCACCCGCAGGGTCTCGGAGACCCAGTACTTC TRBJ2-5 few TRBV6-5 .
CASSVNYGAHEQFF TGTGCCAGCAGCGTCAACTACGGGGCCCATGAGCAGTTCTTC TRBJ2-1 . TRBV9 .
CASSVPGQSSYEQYF TGTGCCAGCAGTGTCCCGGGACAGAGCTCCTACGAGCAGTACTTC TRBJ2-7 . TRBV6-2/TRBV6-3 TRBD1
CASSYPLSRGAPDTQYF TGTGCCAGCAGTTATCCCCTTAGCCGTGGAGCTCCGGATACGCAGTATTTT TRBJ2-3 few TRBV6-2/TRBV6-3 .
CSANLGAPVYSSTDTQYF TGCAGTGCCAATCTCGGGGCTCCCGTGTACTCTAGCACAGATACGCAGTATTTT TRBJ2-3 . TRBV20-1 .
CASSRPHEQYF TGTGCTAGCAGCCGCCCCCACGAGCAGTACTTC TRBJ2-7 . TRBV7-7 .
CASSLGRTPTDTQYF TGTGCCAGCAGCTTGGGCAGAACCCCCACAGATACGCAGTATTTT TRBJ2-3 few TRBV7-3 .
CATSRGTWYTNYGYTF TGTGCCACCAGCAGAGGGACATGGTACACTAACTATGGCTACACCTTC TRBJ1-2 . TRBV15 .
CSAENRASLPYEQYF TGCAGCGCCGAAAACAGGGCTTCCCTTCCCTACGAGCAGTACTTC TRBJ2-7 . TRBV29-1 .
CASSPRWGLSTDTQYF TGTGCCAGCAGCCCCAGATGGGGACTGAGCACAGATACGCAGTATTTT TRBJ2-3 . TRBV7-9 .
CASSLAVQGKGLRDGYTF TGTGCCAGCAGCTTAGCGGTACAGGGAAAGGGCCTAAGGGATGGCTACACCTTC TRBJ1-2 few TRBV7-8 .